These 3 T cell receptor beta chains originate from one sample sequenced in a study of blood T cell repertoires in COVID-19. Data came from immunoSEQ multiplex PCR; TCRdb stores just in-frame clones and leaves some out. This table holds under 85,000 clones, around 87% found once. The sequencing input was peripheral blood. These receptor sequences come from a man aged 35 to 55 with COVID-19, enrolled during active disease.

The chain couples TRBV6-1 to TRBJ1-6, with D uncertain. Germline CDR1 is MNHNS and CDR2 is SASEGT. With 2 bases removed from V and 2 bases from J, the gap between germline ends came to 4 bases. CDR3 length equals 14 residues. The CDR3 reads CASSEPAYNSPLHF. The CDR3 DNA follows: TGTGCCAGCAGTGAACCCGCCTATAATTCACCCCTCCACTTT.

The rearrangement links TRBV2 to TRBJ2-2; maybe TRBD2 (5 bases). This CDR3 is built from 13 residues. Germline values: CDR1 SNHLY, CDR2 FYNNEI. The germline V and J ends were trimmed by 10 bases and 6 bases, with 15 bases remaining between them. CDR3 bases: TGTGCCATCTTTTTGAGGGTGGCCGGGGAGCTGTTTTTT. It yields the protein CAIFLRVAGELFF.

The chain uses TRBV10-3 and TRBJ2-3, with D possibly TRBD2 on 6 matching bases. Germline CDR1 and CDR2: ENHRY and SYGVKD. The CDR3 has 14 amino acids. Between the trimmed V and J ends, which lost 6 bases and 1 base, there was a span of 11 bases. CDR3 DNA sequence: TGTGCCATCAGCCGCGGGACTGGCACAGATACGCAGTATTTT. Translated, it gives CAISRGTGTDTQYF.